This T cell receptor (beta chain) was sequenced in a study of T cells after yellow fever vaccination. About the research overall: SMART-Seq v4 Ultra Low Input prepared the low-cell-number fractions. The study, taken as a whole, reports: Weaker, the secondary response peaked sooner, at day 5 versus 15. Repertoires obtained by FACS sorting could include abundant clonotypes that entered as contaminants from the bulk population.

Regarding this clonotype: Its matching antigen is unknown.

5'RACE template switching added a universal primer site and UMIs to TCR cDNA. TCRdb reprocessed the 5' RACE reads with MiXCR, giving one entry per CDR3 protein. Here the sample spans some 600,000 distinct CDR3 sequences, about 12% being singletons. The CDR3 sequence is 15 residues long. Germline CDR1 is MNHNS and CDR2 is SASEGT. Trimming cost V 6 bases and J 3 bases; bases outside gene matches: 7. The chain couples TRBV6-1 to TRBJ2-7; 11 bases fit TRBD1. The receptor was isolated from a man aged 25 to 45 who received the YFV17D yellow fever vaccine. Sequencing used PBMCs, obtained on the day of the yellow fever booster vaccination. CDR3 sequence reads: CASSTPDRGLYEQYF. The DNA for the CDR3 is TGTGCCAGCAGCACCCCGGACAGGGGGCTCTACGAGCAGTACTTC.